The TCR beta chain described here comes from a study of metastatic and nonmetastatic thyroid tumors. In the study's own analysis: The study's classifier, a distant-metastasis tool for papillary thyroid cancer, was built using CDR3 differences across clinicopathological groups. Through MiXCR, TCRdb re-clonotyped the PCR reads. For this entry, the V and J calls and clone size follow TCRdb and not the study's own pipeline. This sample has some 34,000 clones; around 21% occur once, and the top ten carry about 16%. Each patient went into thyroid surgery without having received any treatment. General study points: In blood and tumor, TCR beta diversity was reportedly significantly higher in malignant thyroid tumors than in benign nodules.

This clone has ten or more counts. Its antigen remains unknown. The CDR3 runs 14 residues. The V end lost 4 bases, the J end lost 0 bases, and 8 bases lay between the germline ends. CDR1 SGHRS and CDR2 YFSETQ come from the germline V gene. The sequence was collected from a female donor with papillary thyroid cancer or a benign thyroid nodule (not recorded which). Some clones in this sample may be carry-over from other donors' samples. The sample taken for sequencing was blood. The V and J genes are TRBV5-1 and TRBJ1-3; unclear D gene. The CDR3 bases are TGCGCCAGCAGCAAAGACAACTCTGGAAACACCATATATTTT. As protein: CASSKDNSGNTIYF.